This record covers a single T cell receptor (beta chain). Its specificity is unknown. Germline CDR1 and CDR2: LNHDA and SQIVND (reference sequence). Trimming cost V 5 bases and J 0 bases, with 17 bases left between them. The CDR3 spans 17 residues. The TCR beta library used iRepertoire HTBI primers with Arm-PCR amplification of CDR3. TCRdb called the multiplex PCR reads again in MiXCR, with one record for every CDR3 protein. This sample has about 460,000 distinct CDR3 sequences, with approximately 23% found just once. This record belongs to a study of regulatory T cells in long-lasting Graves disease. Study-level results: Newly diagnosed disease favored TRBV20-1 and TRBJ2-1 over persistent disease. Thyroid tissue went unexamined; only peripheral blood was analyzed.

Time point in this sample: persistent/refractory GD, antithyroid drugs over 5 years with positive TRAb. RNA isolated from PBMCs was used to make the TCR library. An approximately 10-milliliter sample of peripheral blood was drawn into EDTA tubes. The chain combines TRBV19 with TRBJ1-3; D is perhaps TRBD1 (6 bases). The origin of this receptor is a female donor with Graves disease. Sequencing used peripheral blood mononuclear cells (PBMCs), obtained when the disease was refractory, from a patient treated with antithyroid drugs. CDR3 residues: CASSLRRDTASGNTIYF. The CDR3 bases are TGTGCCAGTAGTTTAAGACGGGACACAGCCTCTGGAAACACCATATATTTT. The whole variable domain, remainder taken from reference TRBV19 and TRBJ1-3, is DGGITQSPKYLFRKEGQNVTLSCEQNLNHDAMYWYRQDPGQGLRLIYYSQIVNDFQKGDIAEGYSVSREKKESFPLTVTSAQKNPTAFYLCASSLRRDTASGNTIYFGEGSWLTVV.